The clone carrying this TCR beta chain was detected a few times. Its specificity is not known. V shed 11 bases, J shed 6 bases, and the junction held 13 bases outside the gene matches. CDR1 ENHRY and CDR2 SYGVKD come from the germline V gene. The CDR3 runs 16 residues. Regions amplified from RNA transcripts were the TCR beta CDR3 regions. The HTBI primer set drove a first-round RT-PCR of the TCR CDR3. TCRdb redid the calling of the multiplex PCR reads with MiXCR, one entry per CDR3 protein. The sample shows about 590,000 distinct CDR3 sequences, around 14% of them seen only once. This entry belongs to a study of T cells in Graves' hyperthyroidism and ophthalmopathy. No ophthalmopathy progression within 18 months constituted stable Graves' hyperthyroidism. Those with hyperthyroidism were 18 to 65 years old, newly diagnosed, and ill for under 2 months. Notes on the study in general: Researchers found most expanded thyroid clonotypes above 0.001 in blood as well. Before onset, ophthalmopathy was predicted by the model a median roughly 6.8 months earlier.

The sequence was obtained from a woman in her thirties with Graves' hyperthyroidism. This chain connects TRBV10-3 to TRBJ2-3; 14 bases map to TRBD2. The sequenced material came from blood. CDR3 in DNA: TGTGCCTCGGCGCAGGGACTAGCGGGAGTAGGTGATACGCAGTATTTT. Its translation is CASAQGLAGVGDTQYF.